The 22 T cell receptor beta chains listed next were all sequenced from one sample in a study of T cells in women clearing cervical HPV infection. Using immunoSEQ multiplex PCR, the repertoire was profiled, and TCRdb retains in-frame clones only, with some absent. The listing records 31,000 or so clones. The sequencing sample was made of blood buffy coat. These receptors were obtained from a woman between 18 and 69 years old with a cervical HPV16 infection that either progressed to CIN3+ or cleared (not recorded which).

A remark on this clone: Coverage ceases 3 residues before the CDR3 finishes, and the germline J gene fills in the end. The chain uses TRBV20-1 and TRBJ2-5, with a tentative D call TRBD2 (6 bases). Trimming stripped 0 bases from V and 4 bases from J, with 12 bases between. This CDR3 is built from 14 residues. Germline V gene sequence: CDR1 DFQATT, CDR2 SNEGSKA (reference sequence). CDR3 in amino acids: CSARDPRRGETQYF. The sequenced CDR3 bases are TGCAGTGCTAGAGATCCCCGGCGGGGAGAGACC.

Notes on this clone: Read data end 3 residues before the CDR3 end; the end is taken from the germline J gene. V usage is TRBV7-2 and J usage is TRBJ2-1, with D uncertain. V lost 7 bases and J lost 5, with 18 bases in between. Per germline, CDR1 SGHTA and CDR2 FQGNSA. The CDR3 loop spans 15 amino acids. CDR3 region: CASTLGLQINNEQFF. The CDR3 DNA, read in part, is TGTGCCAGCACCCTTGGCCTGCAGATTAACAATGAG.

Comment on this clone: The read is 3 residues too short to cover the CDR3 end, so that end is filled in from the germline J gene. J is TRBJ2-7 and V is TRBV5-1; 11 bases match TRBD1. V shed 3 bases and J 4 bases; nucleotides not matched to a gene: 3. Germline V gene lookup returns CDR1 SGHRS and CDR2 YFSETQ. There are 14 residues in the CDR3. Partial CDR3 DNA: TGCGCCAGCAGCTACGGGACAGGGGGGTACGAG. Its translation is CASSYGTGGYE. The whole CDR3 protein is CASSYGTGGYEQYF. Full variable domain (missing parts from reference TRBV5-1 and TRBJ2-7): KAGVTQTPRYLIKTRGQQVTLSCSPISGHRSVSWYQQTPGQGLQFLFEYFSETQRNKGNFPGRFSGRQFSNSRSEMNVSTLELGDSALYLCASSYGTGGYEQYFGPGTRLTVT.

As regards this clone: The CDR3 extends 3 residues past the end of the read, so its final part is completed from the germline J gene. The chain recombines TRBV20-1 with TRBJ1-1; a weak D match, TRBD1 (6 bases). CDR1 is DFQATT, CDR2 SNEGSKA, per germline (reference sequence). The CDR3 loop spans 16 amino acids. Trimming took 2 bases from V and 1 from J, leaving 17 bases between them. CDR3 residues: CSARKAGVKENTEAFF. CDR3 DNA (partial): TGCAGTGCTAGAAAGGCAGGGGTAAAGGAGAACACTGAA.

To note about this clone: The sequenced fragment ends 3 residues before the CDR3 boundary, so the rest is inferred from the germline J gene. The genes are TRBV20-1 and TRBJ2-4; D gene unclear. Germline V gene data show CDR1 as DFQATT and CDR2 as SNEGSKA (reference sequence). The CDR3 contains 15 residues. V lost 0 bases and J lost 0, with 9 bases in between. The DNA read from the CDR3 is TGCAGTGCTAGAGACACCCTACTAGCCAAAAACATT. Residues: CSARDTLLAKNI. The CDR3 in full is CSARDTLLAKNIQYF.

A remark on this clone: The sequenced fragment ends 3 residues before the CDR3 boundary, so the rest is inferred from the germline J gene. The chain carries TRBV24-1 and TRBJ2-3; D not certain. The CDR3 spans 14 residues. The germline V gene encodes CDR1 KGHDR and CDR2 SFDVKD. CDR3 protein: CATSDYGPAETQYF. Partial CDR3 DNA: TGTGCCACCAGTGACTACGGTCCGGCGGAGACG.

About this clone itself: A read error may account for a junction end that differs from germline. The CDR3 end falls 3 residues outside the read, so it is completed with the germline J gene. V gene TRBV4-2 combines with J gene TRBJ2-5; TRBD1 is a possible D gene (5 bases). Per germline, CDR1 LGHNA and CDR2 YNFKEQ. The CDR3 runs 15 residues. CDR3 in amino acids: CASSQTRQPQETQYF. Partial CDR3 DNA: TGCGCCAGCAGCCAAACTCGACAGCCCCAAGAGACC.

Points on this clone: The read terminates 3 residues before the CDR3 end, so the remaining end is supplied by the germline J gene. The rearrangement uses TRBV18 and TRBJ1-1; 10 positions match TRBD1. The CDR3 contains 14 residues. CDR1 is KGHSH and CDR2 is LQKENI in the germline V gene. V shed 5 bases and J 3 bases; nucleotides not matched to a gene: 3. The DNA read from the CDR3 is TGTGCCAGCTCAGACAGGGGGCGAGACACTGAA. It encodes CASSDRGRDTE. Given in full, the CDR3 is CASSDRGRDTEAFF.

This clone shows up as medium-sized by frequency. The read is 3 residues too short to cover the CDR3 end, so that end is filled in from the germline J gene. The chain recombines TRBV7-8 with TRBJ2-4, with a possible D match to TRBD1 (6 bases). The V gene's germline CDR1 is SGHVS and CDR2 FQNEAQ. Trimming pared 5 bases from V and 7 bases from J, leaving 18 bases between. The CDR3 is 15 amino acids. CDR3 region: CASSPKGVIGNIQYF. The part of the CDR3 DNA that was read is TGTGCCAGCAGCCCAAAGGGGGTTATAGGGAACATT.

A note on this clone: Read coverage stops 3 residues before the CDR3 terminus; the germline J gene supplies the remainder. The chain employs TRBV6-2 or TRBV6-3 and TRBJ1-1; 8 nucleotides align to TRBD1. Germline CDR1 MNHEY, CDR2 SVGEGT. The CDR3 extends over 13 amino acids. Unmatched junction bases numbered 2, after V lost 8 bases and J lost 0 bases. CDR3 DNA, as far as it was read: TGTGCCAGCGGACAGGGTTTGAACACTGAA. Its translation: CASGQGLNTE. The CDR3 reads in full as CASGQGLNTEAFF.

A note on this clone: The CDR3 goes on 3 residues after the read ends, and that part is filled in from the germline J gene. This sequence joins TRBV30 and TRBJ1-2; 7 bases align to TRBD1. V dropped 4 bases and J dropped 6; count of bases not matched to a gene: 17. The CDR3 is 16 amino acids. Germline CDR1 and CDR2: GTSNPN and SVGIG (reference sequence). The covered CDR3 bases are TGTGCCTGGATCCCTAGGGGGACAGTTCCTGTCAATGGC. Translation: CAWIPRGTVPVNG. The whole CDR3 sequence reads CAWIPRGTVPVNGYTF.

About this clone itself: The CDR3 is cut off 3 residues early in the read; its end comes from the germline J gene. The rearrangement uses TRBV11-3 and TRBJ1-3; D call uncertain. Germline V gene data show CDR1 as SGHNT and CDR2 as YENEEA. The V gene lost 4 bases and the J gene lost 0 bases, with 4 bases spanning the gap. The CDR3 runs to 13 residues. The CDR3 loop is CASSSVSGNTIYF. The sequenced CDR3 bases are TGTGCCAGCAGCTCAGTCTCTGGAAACACC.

Comment on this clone: Sequencing ends 3 residues short of the CDR3 end; the germline J gene provides the rest. The rearrangement uses TRBV20-1 and TRBJ1-4; 10 nucleotides line up with TRBD1. The CDR3 runs 16 residues. Germline V gene lookup returns CDR1 DFQATT and CDR2 SNEGSKA (reference sequence). The CDR3 sequence is CSARGQRDRGPGELFF. The CDR3 DNA, read in part, is TGCAGTGCTAGAGGGCAACGGGACAGGGGACCAGGGGAA.

As for this clone: The CDR3 end is not reached by the read, which stops 3 residues before it; the germline J gene fills it in. The chain joins TRBV29-1 to TRBJ1-4, with D perhaps matching TRBD1 (6 bases). In germline, CDR1 is SQVTM, CDR2 ANQGSEA. The V and J ends lost 4 bases and 4 bases respectively, with 10 bases between them. The CDR3 covers 13 residues. The CDR3 protein is CSVGTDGNEKLFF. The CDR3 bases that were read are TGCAGCGTTGGGACAGACGGTAATGAAAAA. The complete variable domain, with remaining parts taken from reference TRBV29-1 and TRBJ1-4, reads SAVISQKPSRDICQRGTSLTIQCQVDSQVTMMFWYRQQPGQSLTLIATANQGSEATYESGFVIDKFPISRPNLTFSTLTVSNMSPEDSSIYLCSVGTDGNEKLFFGSGTQLSVL.

As regards this clone: The DNA ends 3 residues before the CDR3 does, and the rest of the CDR3 is filled in from the germline J gene. The V gene is TRBV29-1, the J gene TRBJ1-1; 8 positions match TRBD1. Per germline, CDR1 SQVTM and CDR2 ANQGSEA. The CDR3 runs 14 residues. Losses at the gene ends were 7 bases for V and 1 base for J; bases not matched to a gene: 8. CDR3 in amino acids: CSASRGTGNTEAFF. CDR3 DNA (partial): TGCAGCGCCTCGAGGGGGACAGGGAACACTGAA.

Regarding this clone: Relative to the germline gene, one junction end is altered; a read error may explain this. The DNA ends 3 residues before the CDR3 does, and the rest of the CDR3 is filled in from the germline J gene. Other DNA sequences in this sample translate to the same CDR3. This chain joins TRBV2 and TRBJ1-3, with unresolved D. The germline V gene has CDR1 SNHLY and CDR2 FYNNEI. There are 14 residues in the CDR3. CDR3 in amino acids: CASSEGWAGNTIYF. The CDR3 DNA, read in part, is TGTGCCAGCAGTGAGGGCTGGGCCGGAAACACG.

As for this clone: The DNA ends 3 residues before the CDR3 does, and the rest of the CDR3 is filled in from the germline J gene. This rearrangement joins TRBV12-5 to TRBJ2-3, with D tentatively TRBD2 (6 bases). CDR1 and CDR2 from the germline V gene are LGHNT and FRNRAP. The length of the CDR3 is 16 residues. This chain's CDR3 is CASGRFDGGTQETQYF. CDR3 DNA, as far as it was read: TGTGCTAGTGGACGTTTTGATGGGGGGACCCAAGAGACG.

On this clone itself: The missing CDR3 end, 3 residues past where the read stops, is filled in from the germline J gene. The chain uses TRBV2 and TRBJ2-7; 7 bases are a match to TRBD1. This CDR3 is built from 17 residues. Per germline, CDR1 SNHLY and CDR2 FYNNEI. With 1 base clipped from V and 0 bases from J, the junction kept 9 bases outside the gene matches. Partial CDR3 DNA: TGTGCCAGCAGTGAAGGAATAGGGGGCGCCCACTCCTACGAG. Residues: CASSEGIGGAHSYE. The CDR3 in its entirety is CASSEGIGGAHSYEQYF.

Concerning this clone: Sequence at one end of the junction differs from germline and may be a read error. Sequencing ends 3 residues short of the CDR3 end; the germline J gene provides the rest. The chain links TRBV6-2 or TRBV6-3 to TRBJ1-1; no firm D call. The V gene's germline CDR1 is MNHEY and CDR2 SVGEGT. The length of the CDR3 is 13 residues. CDR3 DNA (partial): TGTGCCAGCAGTTACGGCAGGAACGCTGAA. Protein sequence: CASSYGRNAE. The entire CDR3 is CASSYGRNAEAFF.

With regard to this clone: The read stops 3 residues short of the end of the CDR3; the missing end is completed from the germline J gene. V usage is TRBV19 and J usage is TRBJ1-5; D is possibly TRBD1 (5 bases). CDR1 and CDR2 from the germline V gene are LNHDA and SQIVND (reference sequence). Trimming pared 7 bases from V and 7 bases from J, leaving 17 bases between. There are 14 residues in the CDR3. This CDR3 reads CASTLMGGGQPQHF. The CDR3 bases that were read are TGTGCCAGTACCTTAATGGGGGGAGGGCAGCCC.

With respect to this clone: The DNA ends 3 residues before the CDR3 does, and the rest of the CDR3 is filled in from the germline J gene. This chain connects TRBV20-1 to TRBJ2-7; D remains ambiguous. The germline V and J ends were trimmed by 1 base and 2 bases, with 9 bases remaining between them. Per the germline V gene, CDR1 is DFQATT and CDR2 is SNEGSKA (reference sequence). This CDR3 has 13 residues. CDR3: CSARAEFTYEQYF. The sequenced part of the CDR3 DNA is TGCAGTGCTAGAGCAGAGTTTACCTACGAG.

For this clone: The CDR3 end lies 3 residues beyond the end of the read and is filled in from the germline J gene. V and J are TRBV18 and TRBJ1-2; maybe TRBD1 (5 bases). Per the germline V gene, CDR1 is KGHSH and CDR2 is LQKENI. The CDR3 consists of 15 residues. Partial CDR3 DNA: TGTGCCAGCTCCCGGGAGACTAGCGGGGGGAATGAC. The encoded protein is CASSRETSGGND. The CDR3, in full, reads CASSRETSGGNDYTF.